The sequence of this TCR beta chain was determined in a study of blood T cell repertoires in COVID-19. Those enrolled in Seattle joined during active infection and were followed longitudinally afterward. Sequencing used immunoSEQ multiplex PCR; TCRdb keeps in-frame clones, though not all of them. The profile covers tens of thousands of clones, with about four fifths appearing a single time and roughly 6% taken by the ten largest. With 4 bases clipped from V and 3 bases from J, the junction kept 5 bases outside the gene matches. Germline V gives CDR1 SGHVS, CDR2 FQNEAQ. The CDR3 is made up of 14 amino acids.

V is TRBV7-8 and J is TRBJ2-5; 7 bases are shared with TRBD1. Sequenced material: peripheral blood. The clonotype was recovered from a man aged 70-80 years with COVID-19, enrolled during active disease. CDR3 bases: TGTGCCAGCAGCTACTTGGGGACAGAAGAGACCCAGTACTTC. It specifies CASSYLGTEETQYF.